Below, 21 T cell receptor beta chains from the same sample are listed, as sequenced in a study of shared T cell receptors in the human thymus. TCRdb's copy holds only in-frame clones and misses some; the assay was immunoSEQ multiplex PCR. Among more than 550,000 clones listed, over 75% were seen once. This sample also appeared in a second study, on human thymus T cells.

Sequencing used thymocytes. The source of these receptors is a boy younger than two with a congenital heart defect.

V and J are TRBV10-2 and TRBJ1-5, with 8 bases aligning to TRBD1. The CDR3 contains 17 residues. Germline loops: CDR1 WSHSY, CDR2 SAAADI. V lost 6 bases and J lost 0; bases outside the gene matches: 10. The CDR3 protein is CASSEETGEASNQPQHF. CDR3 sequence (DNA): TGCGCCAGCAGCGAAGAGACAGGGGAGGCTAGCAATCAGCCCCAGCATTTT.

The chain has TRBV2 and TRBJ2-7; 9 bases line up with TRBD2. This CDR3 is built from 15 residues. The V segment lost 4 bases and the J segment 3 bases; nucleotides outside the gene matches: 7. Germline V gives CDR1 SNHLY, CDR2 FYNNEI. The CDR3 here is CASSVRASGVYEQYF. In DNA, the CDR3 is TGTGCCAGCAGTGTTAGGGCTAGCGGGGTCTACGAGCAGTACTTC. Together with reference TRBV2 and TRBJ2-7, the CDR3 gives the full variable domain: EPEVTQTPSHQVTQMGQEVILRCVPISNHLYFYWYRQILGQKVEFLVSFYNNEISEKSEIFDDQFSVERPDGSNFTLKIRSTKLEDSAMYFCASSVRASGVYEQYFGPGTRLTVT.

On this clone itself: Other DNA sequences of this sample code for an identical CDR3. The chain's CDR3 is CASSLRSSYEQYF. CDR3 nucleotides: TGTGCCAGCAGTTTGAGATCCTCCTACGAGCAGTACTTC. This chain connects TRBV28 to TRBJ2-7; D call uncertain. Germline values: CDR1 MDHEN, CDR2 SYDVKM. CDR3 size: 13 residues. V was shortened by 3 bases and J by 0 bases, with 6 bases between the two germline ends.

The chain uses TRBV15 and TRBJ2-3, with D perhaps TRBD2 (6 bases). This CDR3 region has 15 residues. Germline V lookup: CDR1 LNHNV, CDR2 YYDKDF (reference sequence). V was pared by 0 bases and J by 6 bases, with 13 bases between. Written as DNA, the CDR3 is TGTGCCACCAGCAGAGAAGGGATTCTAGCGGATACGCAGTATTTT. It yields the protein CATSREGILADTQYF. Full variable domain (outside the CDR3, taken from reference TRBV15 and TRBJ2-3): DAMVIQNPRYQVTQFGKPVTLSCSQTLNHNVMYWYQQKSSQAPKLLFHYYDKDFNNEADTPDNFQSRRPNTSFCFLDIRSPGLGDTAMYLCATSREGILADTQYFGPGTRLTVL.

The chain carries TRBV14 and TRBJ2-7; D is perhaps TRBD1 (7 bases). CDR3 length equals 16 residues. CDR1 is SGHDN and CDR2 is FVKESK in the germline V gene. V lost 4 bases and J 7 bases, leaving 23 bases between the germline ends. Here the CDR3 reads CASSPTDRDFSKEQYF. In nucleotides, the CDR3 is TGTGCCAGCAGCCCGACCGACAGGGACTTTTCGAAAGAGCAGTACTTC.

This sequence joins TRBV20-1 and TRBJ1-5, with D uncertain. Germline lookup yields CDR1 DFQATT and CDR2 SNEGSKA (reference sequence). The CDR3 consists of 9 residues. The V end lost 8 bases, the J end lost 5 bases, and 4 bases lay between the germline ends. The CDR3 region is CSTYQPQHF. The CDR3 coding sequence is TGCAGTACTTATCAGCCCCAGCATTTT.

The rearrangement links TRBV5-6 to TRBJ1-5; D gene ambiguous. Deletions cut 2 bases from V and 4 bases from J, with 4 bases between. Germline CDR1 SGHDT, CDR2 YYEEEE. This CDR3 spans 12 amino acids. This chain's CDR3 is CASSLQNQPQHF. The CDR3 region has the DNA TGTGCCAGCAGCTTACAGAATCAGCCCCAGCATTTT.

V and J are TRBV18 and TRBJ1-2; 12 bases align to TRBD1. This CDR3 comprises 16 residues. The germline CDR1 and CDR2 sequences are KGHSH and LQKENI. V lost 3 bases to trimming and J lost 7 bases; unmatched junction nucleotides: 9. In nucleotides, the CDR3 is TGTGCCAGCTCACCTGCGCGGGACAGGGGGCTCTGTGGCTACACCTTC. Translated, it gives CASSPARDRGLCGYTF.

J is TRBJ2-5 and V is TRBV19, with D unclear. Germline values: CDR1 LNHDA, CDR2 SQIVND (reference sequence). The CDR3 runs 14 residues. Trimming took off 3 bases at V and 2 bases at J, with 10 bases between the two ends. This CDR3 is CASSIPGVQETQYF. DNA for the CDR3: TGTGCCAGTAGTATCCCCGGAGTACAAGAGACCCAGTACTTC.

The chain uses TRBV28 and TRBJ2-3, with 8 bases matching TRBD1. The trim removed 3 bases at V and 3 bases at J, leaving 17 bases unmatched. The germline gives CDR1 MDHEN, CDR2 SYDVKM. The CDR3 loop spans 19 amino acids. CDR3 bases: TGTGCCAGCAGTTTTTACAGGGGGTTCTCTCCGAGTTATACAGATACGCAGTATTTT. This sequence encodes CASSFYRGFSPSYTDTQYF.

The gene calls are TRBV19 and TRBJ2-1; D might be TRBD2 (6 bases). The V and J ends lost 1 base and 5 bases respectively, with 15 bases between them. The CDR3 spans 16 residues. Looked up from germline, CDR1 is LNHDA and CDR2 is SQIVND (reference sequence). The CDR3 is CASSIGGDMSDNEQFF. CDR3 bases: TGTGCCAGTAGTATAGGGGGGGATATGTCAGACAATGAGCAGTTCTTC.

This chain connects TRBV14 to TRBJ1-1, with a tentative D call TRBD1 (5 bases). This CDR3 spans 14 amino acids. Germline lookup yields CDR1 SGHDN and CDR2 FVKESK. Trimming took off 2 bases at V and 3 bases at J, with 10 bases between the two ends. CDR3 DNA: TGTGCCAGCAGCCAATTGTGGGGGGACACTGAAGCTTTCTTT. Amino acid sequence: CASSQLWGDTEAFF.

Written as DNA, the CDR3 is TGTGCCTGGAGTTACAGCCGGGACAGGGTCTATGGCTACACCTTC. Protein product: CAWSYSRDRVYGYTF. This chain uses TRBV30 with TRBJ1-2, with 9 positions matching TRBD1. V was clipped by 2 bases and J by 4 bases; unmatched bases: 8. CDR1 GTSNPN and CDR2 SVGIG come from the germline V gene (reference sequence). The CDR3 length is 15 residues.

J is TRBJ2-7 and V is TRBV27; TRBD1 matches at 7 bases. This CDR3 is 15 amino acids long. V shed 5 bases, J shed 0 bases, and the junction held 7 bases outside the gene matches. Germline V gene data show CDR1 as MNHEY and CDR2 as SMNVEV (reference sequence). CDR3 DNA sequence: TGTGCCAGCAGTACAAGGGACAGACACTCCTACGAGCAGTACTTC. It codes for CASSTRDRHSYEQYF.

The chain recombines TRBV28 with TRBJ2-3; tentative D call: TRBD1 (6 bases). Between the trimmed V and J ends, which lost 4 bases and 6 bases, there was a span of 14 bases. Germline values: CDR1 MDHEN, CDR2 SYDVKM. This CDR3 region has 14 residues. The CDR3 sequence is CASSSQDSMDTQYF. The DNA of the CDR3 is TGTGCCAGCAGTTCCCAGGACAGTATGGATACGCAGTATTTT.

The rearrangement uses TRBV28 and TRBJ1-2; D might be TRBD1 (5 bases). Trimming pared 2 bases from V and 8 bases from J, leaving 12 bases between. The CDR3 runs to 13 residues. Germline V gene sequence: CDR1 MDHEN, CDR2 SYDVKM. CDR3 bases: TGTGCCAGCAGTTTAGGGGCTGGGGTCGGCTACACCTTC. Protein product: CASSLGAGVGYTF.

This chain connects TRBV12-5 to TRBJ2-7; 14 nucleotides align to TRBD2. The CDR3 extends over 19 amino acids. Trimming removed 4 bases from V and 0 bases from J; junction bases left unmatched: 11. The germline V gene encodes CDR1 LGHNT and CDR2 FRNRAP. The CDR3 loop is CASGSKRTSGGIYSYEQYF. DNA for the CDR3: TGTGCTAGTGGTTCGAAAAGGACTAGCGGGGGGATCTACTCCTACGAGCAGTACTTC.

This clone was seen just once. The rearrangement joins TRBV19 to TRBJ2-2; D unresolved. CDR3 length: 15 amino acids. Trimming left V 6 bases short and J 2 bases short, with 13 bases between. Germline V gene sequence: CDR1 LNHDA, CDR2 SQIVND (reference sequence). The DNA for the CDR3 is TGTGCCAGTAGGGGTGCGGATGAAAACACCGGGGAGCTGTTTTTT. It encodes CASRGADENTGELFF.

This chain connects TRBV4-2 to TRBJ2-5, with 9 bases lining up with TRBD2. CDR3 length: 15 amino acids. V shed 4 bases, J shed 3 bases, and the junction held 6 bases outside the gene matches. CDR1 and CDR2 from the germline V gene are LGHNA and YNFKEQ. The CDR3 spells CASSPQRGVEETQYF. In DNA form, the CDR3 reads TGTGCCAGCAGCCCCCAGCGGGGGGTTGAAGAGACCCAGTACTTC.

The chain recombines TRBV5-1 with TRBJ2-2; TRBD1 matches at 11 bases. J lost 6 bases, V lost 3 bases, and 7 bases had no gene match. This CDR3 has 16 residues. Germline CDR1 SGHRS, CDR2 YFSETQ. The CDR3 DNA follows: TGCGCCAGCAGCTCGGACAGGGGGCTAGTTTCCGGGGAGCTGTTTTTT. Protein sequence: CASSSDRGLVSGELFF. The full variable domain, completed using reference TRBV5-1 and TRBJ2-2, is KAGVTQTPRYLIKTRGQQVTLSCSPISGHRSVSWYQQTPGQGLQFLFEYFSETQRNKGNFPGRFSGRQFSNSRSEMNVSTLELGDSALYLCASSSDRGLVSGELFFGEGSRLTVL.

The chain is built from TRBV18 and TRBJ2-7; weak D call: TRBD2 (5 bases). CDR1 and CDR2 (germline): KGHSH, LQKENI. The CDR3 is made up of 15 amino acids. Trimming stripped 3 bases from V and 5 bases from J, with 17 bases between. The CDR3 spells CASSPVRGAEDEQYF. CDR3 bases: TGTGCCAGCTCACCCGTCCGGGGAGCGGAGGACGAGCAGTACTTC.